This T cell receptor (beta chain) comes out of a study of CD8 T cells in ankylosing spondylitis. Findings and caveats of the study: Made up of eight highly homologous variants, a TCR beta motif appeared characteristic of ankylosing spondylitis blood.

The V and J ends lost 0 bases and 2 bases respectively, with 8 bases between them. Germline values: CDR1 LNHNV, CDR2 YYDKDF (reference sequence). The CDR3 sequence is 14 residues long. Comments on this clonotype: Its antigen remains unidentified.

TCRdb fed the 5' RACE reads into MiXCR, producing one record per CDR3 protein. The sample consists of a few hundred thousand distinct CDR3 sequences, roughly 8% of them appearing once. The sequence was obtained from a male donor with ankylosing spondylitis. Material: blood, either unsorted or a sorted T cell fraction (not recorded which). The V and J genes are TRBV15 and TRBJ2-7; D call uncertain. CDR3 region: CATSRDPRAYEQYF. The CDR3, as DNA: TGTGCCACCAGCAGAGATCCCCGCGCCTACGAGCAGTACTTC.